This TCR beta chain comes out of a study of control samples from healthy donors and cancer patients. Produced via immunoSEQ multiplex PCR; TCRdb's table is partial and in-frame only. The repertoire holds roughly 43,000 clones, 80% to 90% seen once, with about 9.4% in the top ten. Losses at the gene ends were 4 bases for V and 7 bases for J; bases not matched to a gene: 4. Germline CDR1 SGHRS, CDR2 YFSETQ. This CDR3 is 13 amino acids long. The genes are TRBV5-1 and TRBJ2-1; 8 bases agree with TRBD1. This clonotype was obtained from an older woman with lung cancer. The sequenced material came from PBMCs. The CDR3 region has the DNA TGCGCCAGCAGCCAGGGACAGGAAAATGAGCAGTTCTTC. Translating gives CASSQGQENEQFF.